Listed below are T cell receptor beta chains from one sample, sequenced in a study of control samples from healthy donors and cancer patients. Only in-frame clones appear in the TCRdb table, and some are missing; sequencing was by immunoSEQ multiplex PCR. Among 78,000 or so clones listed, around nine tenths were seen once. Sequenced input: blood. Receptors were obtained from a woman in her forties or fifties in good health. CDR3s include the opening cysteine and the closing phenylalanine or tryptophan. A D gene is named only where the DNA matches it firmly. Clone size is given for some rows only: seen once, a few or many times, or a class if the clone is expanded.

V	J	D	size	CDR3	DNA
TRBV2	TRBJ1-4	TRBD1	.	CAGGTEGEKLFF	TGTGCCGGAGGGACAGAGGGCGAAAAACTGTTTTTT
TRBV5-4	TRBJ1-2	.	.	CASSLNSDYYGYTF	TGTGCCAGCAGCTTGAATTCGGATTACTATGGCTACACCTTC
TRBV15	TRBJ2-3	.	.	CATSRDNVGIDTQYF	TGTGCCACCAGCAGAGACAATGTAGGGATAGATACGCAGTATTTT
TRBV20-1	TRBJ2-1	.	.	CSVSPYNEQFF	TGCAGTGTAAGCCCATACAATGAGCAGTTCTTC
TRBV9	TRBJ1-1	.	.	CASSVASGFTEAFF	TGTGCCAGCAGCGTAGCTTCGGGGTTCACTGAAGCTTTCTTT
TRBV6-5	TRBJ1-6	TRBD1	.	CASTHDRAENSPLHF	TGTGCCAGCACTCACGACAGGGCAGAAAATTCACCCCTCCACTTT
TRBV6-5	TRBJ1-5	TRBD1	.	CASRPGGGGAQHF	TGTGCCAGCAGACCAGGGGGCGGGGGTGCCCAGCATTTT
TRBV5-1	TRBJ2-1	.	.	CASSTRSYNEQFF	TGCGCCAGCAGCACGAGAAGCTACAATGAGCAGTTCTTC
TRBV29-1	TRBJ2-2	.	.	CSAENTGELFF	TGCAGCGCCGAGAACACCGGGGAGCTGTTTTTT
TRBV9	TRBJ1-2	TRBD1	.	CASSRGQGLGYGYTF	TGTGCCAGCAGCCGTGGACAGGGTCTGGGGTATGGCTACACCTTC
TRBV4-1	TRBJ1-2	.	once	CASSQDLRGGYTF	TGCGCCAGCAGCCAAGATCTTCGGGGTGGCTACACCTTC
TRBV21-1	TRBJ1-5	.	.	CASSSRCGDQPQHF	TGTGCCAGCAGCTCGAGATGTGGGGATCAGCCCCAGCATTTT
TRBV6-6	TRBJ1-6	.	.	CASSQTSTGFTF	TGTGCCAGCAGCCAGACCTCGACAGGCTTCACATTT
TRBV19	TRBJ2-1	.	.	CASSLSRPIQGNEQFF	TGTGCCAGTAGCCTGAGCCGACCTATCCAAGGCAATGAGCAGTTCTTC
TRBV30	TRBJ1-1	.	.	CAWSYGIGAEAFF	TGTGCCTGGAGTTATGGAATAGGCGCTGAAGCTTTCTTT